This is a list of T cell receptor beta chains from one sample in a study of blood T cell repertoires in COVID-19. Assay: immunoSEQ multiplex PCR; the TCRdb copy retains only in-frame clones and omits some. The sample consists of more than 70,000 clones, 75% to 95% of them appearing once. Specimen: peripheral blood. All receptors derive from a woman aged 45-60 years in a cohort sampled during active COVID-19. The CDR3 runs from the conserved cysteine through the conserved F or W. Each record gives: V gene, clone size, J gene, CDR3 protein. Not every row has a clone size; where given, it reads once, few, many or a size class.

>TRBV7-9|.|TRBJ1-4
CASSRTGGAEKLFF
>TRBV12-3/TRBV12-4|.|TRBJ2-1
CASSWDYNNEQFF
>TRBV28|.|TRBJ2-7
CASSPPSTGGLSYEQYF
>TRBV7-2|.|TRBJ1-3
CASSLPGVNSGNTIYF
>TRBV11-3|.|TRBJ2-2
CASSLDRVGAGTGELFF
>TRBV6-1|.|TRBJ2-7
CASSEPGAVPPYEQYF
>TRBV28|.|TRBJ2-7
CATLPSYEQYF
>TRBV5-1|.|TRBJ2-6
CASSLGVSGANVLTF
>TRBV5-1|.|TRBJ1-2
CASSLAPGWPGGLNGYTF
>TRBV6-5|.|TRBJ1-2
CASSYFGQGATYTF
>TRBV10-1|.|TRBJ2-1
CASSESVGADNEQFF
>TRBV19|.|TRBJ2-6
CASLGDAGANVLTF
>TRBV6-5|.|TRBJ1-4
CASTLLRNEKLFF
>TRBV5-8|.|TRBJ1-5
CASSILRAQPQHF
>TRBV9|.|TRBJ2-7
CASRPKKQPGQFYEQYF
>TRBV4-1|.|TRBJ2-1
CASSQDTSGGLNEQFF
>TRBV2|.|TRBJ2-5
CASSPGLAGLQETQYF
>TRBV19|.|TRBJ1-2
CASSRTGDGQGWGYTF
>TRBV3-1/TRBV3-2|.|TRBJ2-7
CASSQGTADPHGQYF
>TRBV15|.|TRBJ1-2
CATSRDPGTGGASWAF
>TRBV7-9|.|TRBJ2-7
CASSLDGTSDYEQYF
>TRBV10-3|.|TRBJ2-7
CAISTGTAMYEQYF
>TRBV11-3|.|TRBJ1-1
CASSRGQGLTAFF
>TRBV27|once|TRBJ1-6
CASRSRGAADSPLHF
>TRBV3-1/TRBV3-2|.|TRBJ2-1
CASSPTEYNEQFF
>TRBV18|.|TRBJ1-5
CASSPTGGGHTNQPQHF
>TRBV19|.|TRBJ2-1
CASSIRAGGFSGEQFF
>TRBV28|once|TRBJ1-1
CASSLGGDRGRRTEAFF
>TRBV7-7|.|TRBJ2-3
CASSQGQGRADTQYF